The clone carrying this TCR beta chain was counted once. No antigen is known for it. Measured with immunoSEQ multiplex PCR; TCRdb has only the in-frame clones, and not every one. In the table there are 1,400,000 or so clones, around 98.5% of which are singletons. The data stem from a study of shared clonotypes between healthy human individuals. Findings and caveats of the study: In having few donors, the study represented limited genetic and exposure-history diversity.

Division of CD4+ cells produced a CD45RA+ naive subset and a CD45RA-negative memory subset. The CDR3 contains 16 residues. The germline gives CDR1 SGHNT, CDR2 YYREEE (reference sequence). The V and J ends lost 2 bases and 6 bases, in that order; junction bases with no gene match: 7. The sequence came from a man younger than 40 in good health. This chain links TRBV5-4 with TRBJ2-2; 10 bases map to TRBD2. Source material: naive CD4+ T cells sorted from blood. Subset indicated: CD45RA+ positively selected. In DNA form, the CDR3 reads TGTGCCAGCAGCTTCGGAAGCGGGAGGGGATCCGGGGAGCTGTTTTTT. Encoded protein: CASSFGSGRGSGELFF. Drawing the rest from reference TRBV5-4 and TRBJ2-2, the complete variable domain is ETGVTQSPTHLIKTRGQQVTLRCSSQSGHNTVSWYQQALGQGPQFIFQYYREEENGRGNFPPRFSGLQFPNYSSELNVNALELDDSALYLCASSFGSGRGSGELFFGEGSRLTVL.